This T cell receptor beta chain was found in a study of cytomegalovirus exposure and HLA in healthy donors. PCR was performed using 60 Vbeta and 13 Jbeta primers. The assay was immunoSEQ multiplex PCR, and TCRdb's table has in-frame clones only and misses some. The sample yields about 140,000 clones, about 84% seen once. The source material was PBMCs. The clonotype comes from a male donor in good health and CMV-seronegative.

CDR3 nucleotide sequence: TGTGCCAGCAGCTTAGCGATCTCCTACGAGCAGTACTTC. Translating it yields CASSLAISYEQYF. The V call is TRBV11-2, the J call TRBJ2-5; D is undetermined. Gene TRBJ2-7 matches the end of the DNA better, so the J call may be wrong. The CDR3 is 13 residues long. Germline CDR1 reads SGHAT; CDR2 reads FQNNGV.